What follows are 13 T cell receptor beta chains derived from one specimen sequenced in a study of blood T cells in healthy people across ages. Then a second PCR, running roughly 6 to 12 cycles, was carried out with a sample-barcoded 5' primer and a J-beta primer mix. TCRdb recomputed calls from the 5' RACE reads with MiXCR, one row per CDR3 protein. Among about 1.1 million distinct CDR3 sequences listed, less than 45% were seen once. Material: blood. These receptors were collected from a man between 18 and 29 years old in good health.

V and J are TRBV12-3 or TRBV12-4 and TRBJ1-5; TRBD1 agrees at 11 bases. The CDR3 is made up of 17 amino acids. J gave up 7 bases and V 5 bases, and 13 bases lay outside the gene matches. The chain's CDR3 is CASSPPPGQGVGQPQHF. DNA of the CDR3: TGTGCCAGCAGTCCTCCCCCGGGACAGGGGGTGGGACAGCCCCAGCATTTT.

The V and J genes are TRBV4-1 and TRBJ2-1, with 7 bases identical to TRBD1. Germline trimming cut 4 bases from V and 3 bases from J; bases unmatched to any gene: 9. Per germline, CDR1 MGHRA and CDR2 YSYEKL. This CDR3 is 16 amino acids long. In DNA, the CDR3 is TGCGCCAGCAGCCTGTCGGCAGGGGGTTTCTACAATGAGCAGTTCTTC. Translating it yields CASSLSAGGFYNEQFF.

The chain couples TRBV7-9 to TRBJ2-5; D is ambiguous. The germline gives CDR1 SEHNR, CDR2 FQNEAQ (reference sequence). The V and J ends lost 2 bases and 4 bases respectively, with 5 bases between them. This CDR3 has 12 residues. The CDR3: CASSLFLETQYF. DNA of the CDR3: TGTGCCAGCAGCTTATTCTTAGAGACCCAGTACTTC.

This clonotype has more than one count but fewer than ten. The chain is built from TRBV15 and TRBJ2-3, with D possibly matching TRBD1 (7 bases). Per germline, CDR1 LNHNV and CDR2 YYDKDF (reference sequence). The length of the CDR3 is 14 residues. V lost 7 bases, J lost 4 bases, and 15 bases lay in between. The CDR3 spells CATNGGTVADTQYF. The CDR3, as DNA: TGTGCCACCAACGGAGGGACAGTAGCAGATACGCAGTATTTT.

The chain carries TRBV20-1 and TRBJ2-5; TRBD1 aligns across 11 bases. The J call is in doubt because the DNA end fits TRBJ2-7 better. Germline V CDR1 and CDR2: DFQATT, SNEGSKA (reference sequence). The CDR3 covers 13 residues. The CDR3 loop reads CSARTGGKYEQYF. CDR3 nucleotide sequence: TGCAGTGCCCGGACAGGGGGCAAATACGAGCAGTACTTC.

At least ten counts were recorded for this clonotype. V gene TRBV7-2 combines with J gene TRBJ1-5; a weak D match, TRBD1 (6 bases). The ends were cut back, 4 bases at V and 7 bases at J, with 14 bases in the middle. Germline V gene lookup returns CDR1 SGHTA and CDR2 FQGNSA. The CDR3 consists of 14 residues. CDR3 loop: CASSYNRVAQPQHF. In DNA form, the CDR3 reads TGTGCCAGCAGCTACAACAGGGTGGCGCAGCCCCAGCATTTT.

V is TRBV20-1 and J is TRBJ1-1, with D possibly being TRBD1 (5 bases). V lost 2 bases and J 7 bases, leaving 8 bases between the germline ends. Germline V lookup: CDR1 DFQATT, CDR2 SNEGSKA (reference sequence). The length of the CDR3 is 11 residues. As DNA, the CDR3 is TGCAGTGCTAGATCGGGGGTTGAAGCTTTCTTT. It translates to CSARSGVEAFF.

This clonotype was seen more than once but under ten times. V usage is TRBV5-1 and J usage is TRBJ1-1; no firm D call. CDR3 length equals 14 residues. Trimming shortened V by 0 bases and J by 0 bases, and 6 bases separated the two germline ends. The germline V gene encodes CDR1 SGHRS and CDR2 YFSETQ. CDR3 DNA sequence: TGCGCCAGCAGCTTGGAGGAGCTGAACACTGAAGCTTTCTTT. It codes for CASSLEELNTEAFF.

This chain connects TRBV5-1 to TRBJ1-1; 7 bases agree with TRBD1. V lost 1 base, J lost 6 bases, and 9 bases stayed unmatched. Germline-derived CDR1 and CDR2 are SGHRS and YFSETQ. The CDR3 runs 15 residues. DNA for the CDR3: TGCGCCAGCAGCTTGATGCGACAGGGCGTCCCTGAAGCTTTCTTT. This gives the protein CASSLMRQGVPEAFF.

V gene TRBV20-1 combines with J gene TRBJ1-5; TRBD1 agrees at 8 bases. The V gene's germline CDR1 is DFQATT and CDR2 SNEGSKA (reference sequence). The CDR3 contains 14 residues. J gave up 6 bases and V 6 bases, and 10 bases lay outside the gene matches. The CDR3 reads CSANRQGMSQPQHF. In nucleotides, the CDR3 is TGCAGTGCCAACAGACAGGGGATGAGTCAGCCCCAGCATTTT.

This clonotype appeared a few times. The J gene is TRBJ1-2, the V gene TRBV10-3; 12 nucleotides line up with TRBD1. Trimming took 6 bases from V and 4 from J; bases not matched to a gene: 6. CDR1 and CDR2 from the germline V gene are ENHRY and SYGVKD. This CDR3 is 15 amino acids long. The CDR3 sequence is CAIRGPGQGAYGYTF. For the CDR3, the DNA is TGTGCCATCAGGGGACCGGGACAGGGGGCCTATGGCTACACCTTC.

In this sample, this clonotype turned up a few times. The chain recombines TRBV30 with TRBJ2-1, with D possibly called TRBD1 or TRBD2 (5 bases each). CDR1 and CDR2 (germline): GTSNPN, SVGIG (reference sequence). With 0 bases removed from V and 4 bases from J, the gap between germline ends came to 13 bases. There are 15 residues in the CDR3. As DNA, the CDR3 is TGTGCCTGGAGTGTACGTGACAGCGGTTACAATGAGCAGTTCTTC. Protein product: CAWSVRDSGYNEQFF.

As concerns this clonotype: It may be a read error: a sequence one base away is much more abundant. The J gene is TRBJ2-7, the V gene TRBV20-1; the D is unclear. Trimming shortened V by 6 bases and J by 5 bases, and 20 bases separated the two germline ends. The CDR3 has 14 amino acids. Germline V CDR1 and CDR2: DFQATT, SNEGSKA (reference sequence). The CDR3 DNA sequence: TGCAGTGCCCAACCACCGGAGTCGTCCGACGAGCAGTACTTC. It is translated as CSAQPPESSDEQYF.